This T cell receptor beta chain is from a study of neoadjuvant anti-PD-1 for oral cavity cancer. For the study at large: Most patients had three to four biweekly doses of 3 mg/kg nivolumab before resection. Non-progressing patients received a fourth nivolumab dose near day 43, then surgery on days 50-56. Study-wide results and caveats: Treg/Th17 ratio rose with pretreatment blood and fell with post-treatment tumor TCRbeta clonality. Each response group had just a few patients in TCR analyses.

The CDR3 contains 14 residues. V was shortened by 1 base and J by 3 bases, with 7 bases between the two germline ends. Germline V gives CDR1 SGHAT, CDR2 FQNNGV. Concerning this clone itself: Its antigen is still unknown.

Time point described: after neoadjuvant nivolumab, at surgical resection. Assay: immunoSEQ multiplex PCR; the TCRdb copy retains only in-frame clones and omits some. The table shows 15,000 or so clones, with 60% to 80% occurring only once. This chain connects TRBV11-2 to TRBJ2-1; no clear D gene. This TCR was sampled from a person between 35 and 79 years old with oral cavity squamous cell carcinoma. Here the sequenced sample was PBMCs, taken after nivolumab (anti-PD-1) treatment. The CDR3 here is CASSLAGYYNEQFF. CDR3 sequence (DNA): TGTGCCAGCAGCTTAGCCGGATACTACAATGAGCAGTTCTTC.